This entry lists 9 T cell receptor beta chains sequenced from one sample in a study of OX40 agonist ivuxolimab in advanced cancers. Measured with immunoSEQ multiplex PCR; TCRdb has only the in-frame clones, and not every one. Of 30,000 to 40,000 clones listed, over 75% are singletons. The sample was CD4+ or CD8+ T cells sorted from blood, taken in a trial of the OX40 agonist ivuxolimab. These receptors were obtained from an adult with an advanced solid tumor such as melanoma, head and neck, liver or kidney cancer.

The chain uses TRBV7-2 and TRBJ2-5; D not resolved. The CDR3 contains 11 residues. V was pared by 0 bases and J by 5 bases, with 1 base between. Germline V gene lookup returns CDR1 SGHTA and CDR2 FQGNSA. CDR3 nucleotide sequence: TGTGCCAGCAGCTTAGCTGAGACCCAGTACTTC. It is translated as CASSLAETQYF.

V and J are TRBV7-2 and TRBJ2-7; D is possibly TRBD1 or TRBD2 (5 bases each). The V end lost 0 bases, the J end lost 3 bases, and 9 bases lay between the germline ends. The CDR3 loop spans 14 amino acids. In germline, CDR1 is SGHTA, CDR2 FQGNSA. The CDR3 sequence: CASSLAWGNYEQYF. The CDR3 bases are TGTGCCAGCAGCTTAGCATGGGGGAACTACGAGCAGTACTTC.

The CDR3 reads CASSYDREGEAFF. The CDR3, as DNA: TGTGCCAGCAGCTACGACAGGGAGGGTGAAGCTTTCTTT. J is TRBJ1-1 and V is TRBV7-9, with TRBD1 matching 7 bases. The CDR3 contains 13 residues. Losses at the gene ends were 4 bases for V and 7 bases for J; bases not matched to a gene: 6. Germline CDR1 SEHNR, CDR2 FQNEAQ (reference sequence).

The CDR3 loop reads CASSSPGYGYTF. The CDR3 DNA reads TGTGCCAGCAGCTCCCCGGGATATGGCTACACCTTC. V and J are TRBV7-9 and TRBJ1-2; D not resolved. Germline assignment: CDR1 SEHNR and CDR2 FQNEAQ (reference sequence). The CDR3 sequence is 12 residues long. Trimming stripped 4 bases from V and 5 bases from J, with 8 bases between.

This rearrangement joins TRBV19 to TRBJ1-5; D is unclear. CDR1 and CDR2 (germline): LNHDA, SQIVND (reference sequence). Trimming stripped 7 bases from V and 0 bases from J, with 10 bases between. The CDR3 consists of 14 residues. DNA of the CDR3: TGTGCCAGTAAGCGCCCGGTTAGCAATCAGCCCCAGCATTTT. This gives the protein CASKRPVSNQPQHF.

Note on this clone: A read error may account for a junction end that differs from germline. The chain employs TRBV6-5 and TRBJ1-6, with a possible D match to TRBD1 (5 bases). Germline-derived CDR1 and CDR2 are MNHEY and SVGAGI. The CDR3 is 15 amino acids. The CDR3 reads CASTYGGGSYSPLHF. As DNA, the CDR3 is TGTGCCAGCACTTACGGGGGGGGGTCATATTCACCCCTCCACTTT.

The gene calls are TRBV9 and TRBJ1-3; D gene uncertain. Germline lookup yields CDR1 SGDLS and CDR2 YYNGEE. The V end lost 6 bases, the J end lost 0 bases, and 7 bases lay between the germline ends. The CDR3 loop spans 13 amino acids. The CDR3 DNA sequence: TGTGCCAGCAACGACGGCTCTGGAAACACCATATATTTT. This sequence encodes CASNDGSGNTIYF.

The CDR3 DNA reads as TGTGCCAGCAGTTTCGGTCCCTACGAGCAGTACTTC. Amino acid sequence: CASSFGPYEQYF. The chain is built from TRBV11-2 and TRBJ2-7; D gene unclear. CDR1 and CDR2 (germline): SGHAT, FQNNGV. V shed 6 bases and J shed 2 bases, with 8 bases lying between them. This CDR3 is built from 12 residues.

The CDR3 is CAISESGQGNYGYTF. CDR3 nucleotide sequence: TGTGCCATCAGTGAGTCGGGACAGGGGAACTATGGCTACACCTTC. This chain uses TRBV10-3 with TRBJ1-2; TRBD1 agrees at 10 bases. The V segment lost 0 bases and the J segment 2 bases; nucleotides outside the gene matches: 0. Germline V gene lookup returns CDR1 ENHRY and CDR2 SYGVKD. The CDR3 runs to 15 residues.